The 7 T cell receptor beta chains given below trace back to one sample, sequenced in a study of beta chain features in type 1 diabetes. No antigen has been assigned to these receptors. General study points: Moderate but significant shortening of TCRB CDR3s was recorded in all four CD4+ subsets from Type 1 diabetes patients.

Every isolated RNA sample was fully reverse transcribed, so sequencing captured expressed TCRB transcripts. Clones were sequenced by immunoSEQ multiplex PCR, and TCRdb holds only the in-frame ones, with some missing. This sample has 250,000 to 350,000 clones; roughly an eighth occur once, and the top ten carry 0.017%. Sequences were obtained from naive CD4+ T cells from blood. All receptors derive from a man aged 25-45 years with type 1 diabetes.

This clone showed up just a few times. CDR3 region: CASSLASGSVTGELFF. The CDR3 DNA follows: TGCGCCAGCAGCTTGGCTAGCGGGAGTGTCACCGGGGAGCTGTTTTTT. The chain employs TRBV5-1 and TRBJ2-2; 10 bases match TRBD2. The J segment lost 4 bases and the V segment lost 0 bases, leaving 3 bases of the junction unmatched. Germline V gives CDR1 SGHRS, CDR2 YFSETQ. The CDR3 loop spans 16 amino acids.

The V call is TRBV5-6, the J call TRBJ2-7; 7 bases map to TRBD2. Per germline, CDR1 SGHDT and CDR2 YYEEEE. V lost 2 bases, J lost 6 bases, and 8 bases stayed unmatched. The CDR3 covers 14 residues. The CDR3 sequence: CASSLLAGVSEQYF. In DNA form, the CDR3 reads TGTGCCAGCAGCTTATTGGCGGGAGTATCCGAGCAGTACTTC.

The table lists this clone with a few counts. The chain joins TRBV5-1 to TRBJ2-7; 13 positions match TRBD2. This CDR3 region has 18 residues. The ends lost 0 bases at V and 0 bases at J; junction bases unmatched: 6. Germline CDR1 and CDR2: SGHRS and YFSETQ. This chain's CDR3 is CASSLDTSGRVLSYEQYF. In DNA form, the CDR3 reads TGCGCCAGCAGCTTGGATACTAGCGGGAGGGTCCTCTCCTACGAGCAGTACTTC.

The chain has TRBV5-1 and TRBJ2-5; 7 bases agree with TRBD2. Germline-derived CDR1 and CDR2 are SGHRS and YFSETQ. The CDR3 runs 17 residues. V trimming: 3 bases; J trimming: 2 bases; junction bases outside the gene matches: 13. CDR3 coding DNA: TGCGCCAGCAGCTGGAGAGGGAGCGGGGCCACACAAGAGACCCAGTACTTC. Its translation: CASSWRGSGATQETQYF.

This clone was counted only a few times. The chain couples TRBV19 to TRBJ2-5; 8 bases align to TRBD2. The junction had 13 bases not matched to a gene; V was cut back by 3 bases and J by 7 bases. From germline, CDR1 is LNHDA and CDR2 SQIVND (reference sequence). The CDR3 loop spans 16 amino acids. The CDR3 bases are TGTGCCAGTAGTATCTCATCAGCGGGAGCTCTTGGGACCCAGTACTTC. Its protein is CASSISSAGALGTQYF. Combining the CDR3 with reference TRBV19 and TRBJ2-5 gives the whole variable domain DGGITQSPKYLFRKEGQNVTLSCEQNLNHDAMYWYRQDPGQGLRLIYYSQIVNDFQKGDIAEGYSVSREKKESFPLTVTSAQKNPTAFYLCASSISSAGALGTQYFGPGTRLLVL.

In its sample, this clone was seen a few times. The sample contains more than one DNA sequence encoding this CDR3. The chain recombines TRBV29-1 with TRBJ1-5, with D possibly matching TRBD1 (6 bases). V was cut by 7 bases and J by 2 bases, with 12 bases left in between. The CDR3 is 13 residues long. Germline V gives CDR1 SQVTM, CDR2 ANQGSEA. The CDR3 region is CSARGGGNQPQHF. CDR3 nucleotide sequence: TGCAGCGCCCGAGGGGGGGGCAATCAGCCCCAGCATTTT.

The CDR3 sequence: CASSLSTSSFSSTDTQYF. DNA of the CDR3: TGTGCCAGCAGCTTATCCACTAGCAGCTTTTCTAGCACAGATACGCAGTATTTT. V and J are TRBV5-6 and TRBJ2-3; tentatively, D is TRBD2 (6 bases). Looked up from germline, CDR1 is SGHDT and CDR2 is YYEEEE. The ends were cut back, 2 bases at V and 0 bases at J, with 19 bases in the middle. The CDR3 runs 18 residues.